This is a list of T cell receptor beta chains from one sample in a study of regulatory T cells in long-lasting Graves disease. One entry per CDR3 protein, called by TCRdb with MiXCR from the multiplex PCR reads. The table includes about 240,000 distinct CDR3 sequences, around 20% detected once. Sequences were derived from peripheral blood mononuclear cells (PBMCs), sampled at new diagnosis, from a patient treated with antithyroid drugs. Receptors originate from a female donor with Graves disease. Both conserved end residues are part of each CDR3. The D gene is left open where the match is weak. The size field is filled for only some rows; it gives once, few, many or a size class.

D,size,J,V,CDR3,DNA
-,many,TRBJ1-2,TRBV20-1,CSASPPGVRRGYTF,TGCAGTGCTAGTCCCCCAGGGGTGAGACGCGGCTACACCTTC
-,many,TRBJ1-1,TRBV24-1,CAIRPNGDTEAFF,TGTGCCATCCGACCCAATGGGGACACTGAAGCTTTCTTT
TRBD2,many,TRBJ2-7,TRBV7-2,CASSSAGPREQYF,TGTGCCAGCAGCTCAGCGGGACCACGGGAGCAGTACTTC
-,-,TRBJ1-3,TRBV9,CASSAERGTIYF,TGTGCCAGCAGTGCTGAGCGGGGCACCATATATTTT
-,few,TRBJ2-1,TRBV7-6,CASSPTEINEQFF,TGTGCCAGCAGCCCGACGGAGATCAATGAGCAGTTCTTC
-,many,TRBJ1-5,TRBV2,CASSETLNSNQPQHF,TGTGCCAGCAGTGAAACTCTCAATAGCAATCAGCCCCAGCATTTT
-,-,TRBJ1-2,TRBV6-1,CASSESGYGYTF,TGTGCCAGCAGTGAATCAGGGTATGGCTACACCTTC
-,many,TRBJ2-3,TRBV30,CAWGYTDTQYF,TGTGCCTGGGGGTACACAGATACGCAGTATTTT
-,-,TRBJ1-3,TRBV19,CASRRWHSGNTIYF,TGTGCCAGTCGTAGATGGCACTCTGGAAACACCATATATTTT
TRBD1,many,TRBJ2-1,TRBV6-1,CASSMHRGRSYNEQFF,TGTGCCAGCAGTATGCACAGGGGGCGTTCCTACAATGAGCAGTTCTTC
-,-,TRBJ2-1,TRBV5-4,CASSLAVPQGEQFF,TGTGCCAGCAGCTTGGCGGTGCCGCAGGGGGAGCAGTTCTTC
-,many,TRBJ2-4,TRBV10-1,CASSDGGLGIAKNIQYF,TGCGCCAGCAGTGACGGCGGGCTCGGTATAGCCAAAAACATTCAGTACTTC
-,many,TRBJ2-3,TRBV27,CASSLFIRGRDTQYF,TGTGCCAGCAGTTTGTTCATCAGGGGCCGAGATACGCAGTATTTT
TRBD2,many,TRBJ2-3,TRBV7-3,CASSLTRRGRRTDTQYF,TGTGCCAGCAGCTTAACTCGGCGCGGGAGGCGCACAGATACGCAGTATTTT
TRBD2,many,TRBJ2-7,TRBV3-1,CASSGTSGSLEQYF,TGTGCCAGCAGCGGGACTAGCGGGTCGCTGGAGCAGTACTTC
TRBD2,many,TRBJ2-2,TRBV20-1,CSVRTSDFTGELFF,TGCAGTGTCCGGACTAGCGACTTCACCGGGGAGCTGTTTTTT
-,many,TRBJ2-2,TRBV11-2,CASSLDESESGWIPGELFF,TGTGCCAGCAGCTTAGACGAGAGTGAGAGCGGGTGGATCCCCGGGGAGCTGTTTTTT
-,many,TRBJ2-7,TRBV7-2,CASSGRSASDEQYF,TGTGCCAGCAGCGGCAGGAGTGCTAGCGACGAGCAGTACTTC
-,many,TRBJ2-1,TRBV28,CASSGGGHRGYNEQFF,TGTGCCAGCAGTGGGGGGGGGCACAGGGGGTACAATGAGCAGTTCTTC
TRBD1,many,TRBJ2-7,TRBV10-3,CAIMGQGSYEQYF,TGTGCCATCATGGGACAGGGGTCCTACGAGCAGTACTTC
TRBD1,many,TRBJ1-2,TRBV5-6,CASSNGVTGSGYTF,TGTGCCAGCAGCAACGGGGTGACAGGGTCCGGCTACACCTTC
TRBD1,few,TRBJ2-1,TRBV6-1,CASKIDRDNEQFF,TGTGCCAGCAAAATCGACAGGGACAATGAGCAGTTCTTC
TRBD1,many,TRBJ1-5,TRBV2,CASSERGRQGQPQHF,TGTGCCAGCAGTGAGAGGGGGCGCCAGGGTCAGCCCCAGCATTTT
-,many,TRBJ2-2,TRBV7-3,CASSFPAAGELFF,TGTGCCAGCAGCTTCCCAGCGGCGGGGGAGCTGTTTTTT
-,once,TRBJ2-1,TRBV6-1,CASSPRATTPRNEQFF,TGTGCCAGCAGCCCCCGGGCCACCACCCCCAGGAATGAGCAGTTCTTC
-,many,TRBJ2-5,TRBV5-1,CASSWAGRNQETQYF,TGCGCCAGCAGCTGGGCAGGGAGGAATCAAGAGACCCAGTACTTC
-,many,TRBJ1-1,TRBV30,CAWKVPSLNTEAFF,TGTGCCTGGAAGGTACCCTCTTTGAACACTGAAGCTTTCTTT
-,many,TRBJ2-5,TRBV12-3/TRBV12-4,CASRTGTYQETQYF,TGTGCCAGCAGGACCGGGACGTACCAAGAGACCCAGTACTTC
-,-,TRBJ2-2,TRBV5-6,CASSWAWKLNTGELFF,TGTGCCAGCAGCTGGGCCTGGAAATTGAACACCGGGGAGCTGTTTTTT
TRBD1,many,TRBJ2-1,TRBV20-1,CSASRGSYNEQFF,TGCAGTGCTTCCAGGGGGTCCTACAATGAGCAGTTCTTC
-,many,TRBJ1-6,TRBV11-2,CASTQSGVEWNSPLHF,TGTGCCAGCACCCAATCAGGGGTAGAGTGGAATTCACCCCTCCACTTT
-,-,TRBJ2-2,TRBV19,CASSPWQGPTGELFF,TGTGCCAGTAGCCCCTGGCAGGGCCCCACCGGGGAGCTGTTTTTT
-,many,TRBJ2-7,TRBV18,CASSLGQEQYF,TGTGCCAGCTCGCTAGGACAGGAGCAGTACTTC
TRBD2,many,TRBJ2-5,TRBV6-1,CASSKTSGDAGAQYF,TGTGCCAGCAGTAAGACTAGCGGGGATGCGGGGGCCCAGTACTTC
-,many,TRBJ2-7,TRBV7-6,CASSSEGYQYF,TGTGCCAGCAGCTCAGAGGGGTACCAGTACTTC
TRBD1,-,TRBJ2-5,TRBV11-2,CASSQTTGTGGFRGPQYF,TGCGCCAGCAGCCAGACTACCGGGACAGGGGGCTTTAGGGGGCCCCAGTACTTC
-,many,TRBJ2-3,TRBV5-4,CASSLRQLTSTDTQYF,TGTGCCAGCAGCCTCAGACAGCTGACTAGCACAGATACGCAGTATTTT
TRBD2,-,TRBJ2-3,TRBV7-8,CASSPGSSGADTQYF,TGTGCCAGCAGCCCTGGAAGCAGCGGGGCAGATACGCAGTATTTT
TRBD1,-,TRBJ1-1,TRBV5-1,CASNNRGRDTEAFF,TGCGCCAGCAATAACAGGGGGCGCGACACTGAAGCTTTCTTT
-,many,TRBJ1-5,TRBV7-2,CASSPRGPYNQPQHF,TGTGCCAGCAGCCCCCGGGGCCCCTACAATCAGCCCCAGCATTTT
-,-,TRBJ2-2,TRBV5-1,CASSLSTGSGELFF,TGCGCCAGCAGCTTGTCTACAGGGTCCGGGGAGCTGTTTTTT
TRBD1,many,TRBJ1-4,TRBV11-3,CASSRQGGANEKLFF,TGTGCCAGCAGCCGACAGGGGGGAGCTAATGAAAAACTGTTTTTT
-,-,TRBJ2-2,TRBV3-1,CASSQDLQVNVGELFF,TGTGCCAGCAGCCAAGATTTGCAGGTGAACGTCGGGGAGCTGTTTTTT
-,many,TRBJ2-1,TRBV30,CACPKGQMDYNEQFF,TGTGCCTGCCCCAAAGGGCAGATGGACTACAATGAGCAGTTCTTC
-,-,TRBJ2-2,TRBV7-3,CASSPRPTGFGGWTGELFF,TGTGCCAGCAGCCCGCGGCCGACAGGGTTCGGAGGGTGGACCGGGGAGCTGTTTTTT
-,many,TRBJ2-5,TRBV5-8,CASSPGRVETQYF,TGTGCCAGCAGCCCGGGCAGGGTTGAGACCCAGTACTTC
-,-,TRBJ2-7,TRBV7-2,CASSLAQGPYEQYF,TGTGCCAGCAGCCTAGCACAGGGCCCCTACGAGCAGTACTTC
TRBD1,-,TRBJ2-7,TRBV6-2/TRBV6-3,CASSYVNTGTGFEQYF,TGTGCCAGCAGTTACGTGAATACCGGGACAGGGTTTGAGCAGTACTTC
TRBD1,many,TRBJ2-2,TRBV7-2,CASSLRGTGNTGELFF,TGTGCCAGCAGCTTACGAGGGACAGGGAACACCGGGGAGCTGTTTTTT
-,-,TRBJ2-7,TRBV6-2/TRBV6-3,CASSDIGDEQYF,TGTGCCAGCAGTGATATAGGGGACGAGCAGTACTTC
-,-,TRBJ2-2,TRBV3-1,CASSLPGHNTGELFF,TGTGCCAGCAGCCTACCGGGACATAACACCGGGGAGCTGTTTTTT
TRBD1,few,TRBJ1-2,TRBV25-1,CASSATDRRGNYGYTF,TGTGCCAGCAGTGCTACGGACAGGCGCGGGAACTATGGCTACACCTTC
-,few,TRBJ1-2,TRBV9,CASSVGKGIYGYTF,TGTGCCAGCAGCGTAGGGAAGGGTATCTATGGCTACACCTTC
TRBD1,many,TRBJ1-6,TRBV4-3,CASSQDRWQGAGSPLHF,TGCGCCAGCAGCCAAGATCGTTGGCAGGGGGCGGGTTCACCCCTCCACTTT
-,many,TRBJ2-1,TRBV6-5,CASSYGPGARGEQFF,TGTGCCAGCAGTTACGGGCCGGGCGCCAGGGGTGAGCAGTTCTTC
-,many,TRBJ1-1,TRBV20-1,CSAREGLKETGNTEAFF,TGCAGTGCTAGAGAGGGACTGAAGGAGACAGGGAACACTGAAGCTTTCTTT
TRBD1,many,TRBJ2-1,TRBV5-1,CASSLTGGYNEQFF,TGCGCCAGCAGCTTGACAGGGGGGTACAATGAGCAGTTCTTC